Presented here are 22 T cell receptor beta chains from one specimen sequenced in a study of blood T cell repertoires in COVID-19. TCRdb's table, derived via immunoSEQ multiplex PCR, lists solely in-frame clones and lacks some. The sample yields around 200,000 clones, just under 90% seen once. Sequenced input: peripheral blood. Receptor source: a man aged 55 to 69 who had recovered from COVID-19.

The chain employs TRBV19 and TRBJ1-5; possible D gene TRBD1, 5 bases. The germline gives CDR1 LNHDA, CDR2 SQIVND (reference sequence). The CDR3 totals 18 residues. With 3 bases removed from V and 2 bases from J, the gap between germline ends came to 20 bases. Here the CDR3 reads CASSMRGGEARGNQPQHF. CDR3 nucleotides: TGTGCCAGTAGTATGAGAGGAGGGGAGGCCCGGGGCAATCAGCCCCAGCATTTT.

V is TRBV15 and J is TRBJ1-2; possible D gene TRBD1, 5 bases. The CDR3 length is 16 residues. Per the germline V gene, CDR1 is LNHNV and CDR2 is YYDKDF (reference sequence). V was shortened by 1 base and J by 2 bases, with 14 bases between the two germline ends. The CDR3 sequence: CATSRVFRTPNYGYTF. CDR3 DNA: TGTGCCACCAGCAGAGTTTTTAGGACACCCAACTATGGCTACACCTTC.

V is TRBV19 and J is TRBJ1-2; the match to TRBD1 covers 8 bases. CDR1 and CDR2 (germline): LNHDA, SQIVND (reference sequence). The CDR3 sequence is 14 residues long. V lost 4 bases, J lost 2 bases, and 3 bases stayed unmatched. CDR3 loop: CASSRGTGNYGYTF. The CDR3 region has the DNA TGTGCCAGTAGTAGGGGGACAGGCAACTATGGCTACACCTTC.

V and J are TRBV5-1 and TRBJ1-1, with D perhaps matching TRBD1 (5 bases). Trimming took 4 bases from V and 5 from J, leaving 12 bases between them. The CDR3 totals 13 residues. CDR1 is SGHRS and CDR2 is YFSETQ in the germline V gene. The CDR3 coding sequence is TGCGCCAGCAGCCGACAGCTTGTGACTGAAGCTTTCTTT. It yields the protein CASSRQLVTEAFF.

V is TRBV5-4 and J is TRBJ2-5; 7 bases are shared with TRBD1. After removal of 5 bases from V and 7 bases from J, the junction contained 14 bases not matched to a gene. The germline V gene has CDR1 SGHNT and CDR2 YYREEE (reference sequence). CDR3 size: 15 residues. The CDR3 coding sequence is TGTGCCAGCAGTCAACAGGGGAGCAAACATGGGACCCAGTACTTC. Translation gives CASSQQGSKHGTQYF.

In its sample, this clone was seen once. The CDR3 region is CASTTIQGLRGSPLHF. As DNA, the CDR3 is TGTGCCAGCACAACGATACAAGGACTCAGGGGTTCACCCCTCCACTTT. The chain uses TRBV28 and TRBJ1-6; D perhaps matches TRBD1 (6 bases). The V gene lost 7 bases and the J gene lost 9 bases, with 22 bases spanning the gap. CDR1 is MDHEN, CDR2 SYDVKM, per germline. CDR3 length: 16 residues.

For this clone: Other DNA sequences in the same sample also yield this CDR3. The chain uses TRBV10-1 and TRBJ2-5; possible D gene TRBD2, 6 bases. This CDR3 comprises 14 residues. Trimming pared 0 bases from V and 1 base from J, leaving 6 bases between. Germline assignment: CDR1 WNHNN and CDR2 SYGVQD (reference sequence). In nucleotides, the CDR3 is TGCGCCAGCAGTGAGTCCGGGGGCCAAGAGACCCAGTACTTC. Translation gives CASSESGGQETQYF.

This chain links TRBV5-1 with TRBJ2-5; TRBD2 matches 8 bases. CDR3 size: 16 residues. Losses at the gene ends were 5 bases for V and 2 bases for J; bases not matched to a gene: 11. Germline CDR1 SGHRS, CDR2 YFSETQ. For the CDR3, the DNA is TGCGCCAGCAGGGTCAGCGGGGGATTGGGACAAGAGACCCAGTACTTC. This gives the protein CASRVSGGLGQETQYF. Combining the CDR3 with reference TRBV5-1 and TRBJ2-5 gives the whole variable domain KAGVTQTPRYLIKTRGQQVTLSCSPISGHRSVSWYQQTPGQGLQFLFEYFSETQRNKGNFPGRFSGRQFSNSRSEMNVSTLELGDSALYLCASRVSGGLGQETQYFGPGTRLLVL.

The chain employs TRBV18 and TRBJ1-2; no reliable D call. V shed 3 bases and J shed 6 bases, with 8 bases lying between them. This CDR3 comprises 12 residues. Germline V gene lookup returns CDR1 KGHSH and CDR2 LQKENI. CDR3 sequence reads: CASSPEGHGYTF. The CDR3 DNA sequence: TGTGCCAGCTCACCTGAGGGCCATGGCTACACCTTC. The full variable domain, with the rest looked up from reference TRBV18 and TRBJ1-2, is NAGVMQNPRHLVRRRGQEARLRCSPMKGHSHVYWYRQLPEEGLKFMVYLQKENIIDESGMPKERFSAEFPKEGPSILRIQQVVRGDSAAYFCASSPEGHGYTFGSGTRLTVV.

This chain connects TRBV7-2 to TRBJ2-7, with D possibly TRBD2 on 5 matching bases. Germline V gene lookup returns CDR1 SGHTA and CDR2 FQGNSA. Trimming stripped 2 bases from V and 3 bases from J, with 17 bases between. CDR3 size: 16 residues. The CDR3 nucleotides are TGTGCCAGCAGCTTAAGGTCGAGGGTCACATACTACGAGCAGTACTTC. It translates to CASSLRSRVTYYEQYF.

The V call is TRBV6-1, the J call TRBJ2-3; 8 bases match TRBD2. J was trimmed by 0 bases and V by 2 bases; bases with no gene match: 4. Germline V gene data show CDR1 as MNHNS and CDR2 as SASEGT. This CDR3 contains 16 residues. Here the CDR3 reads CASSELTGGSTDTQYF. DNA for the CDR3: TGTGCCAGCAGTGAATTGACGGGAGGGAGCACAGATACGCAGTATTTT.

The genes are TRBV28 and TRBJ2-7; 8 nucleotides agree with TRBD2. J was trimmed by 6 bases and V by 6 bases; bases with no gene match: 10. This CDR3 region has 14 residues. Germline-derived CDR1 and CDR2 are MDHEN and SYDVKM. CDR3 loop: CASRPGLEVSEQYF. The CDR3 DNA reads TGTGCCAGCAGACCGGGACTAGAAGTAAGCGAGCAGTACTTC.

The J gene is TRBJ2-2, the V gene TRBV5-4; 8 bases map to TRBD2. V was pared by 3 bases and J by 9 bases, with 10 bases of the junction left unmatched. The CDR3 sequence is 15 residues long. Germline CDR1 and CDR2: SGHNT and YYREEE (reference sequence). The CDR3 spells CASSWRTSNERELFF. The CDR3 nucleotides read TGTGCCAGCAGCTGGAGGACTAGCAATGAGCGGGAGCTGTTTTTT.

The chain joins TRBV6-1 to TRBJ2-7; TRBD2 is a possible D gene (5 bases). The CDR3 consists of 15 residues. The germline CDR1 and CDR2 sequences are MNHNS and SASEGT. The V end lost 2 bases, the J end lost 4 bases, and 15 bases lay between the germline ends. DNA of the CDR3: TGTGCCAGCAGTGAAAGTATCGGGATACAGTACGAGCAGTACTTC. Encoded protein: CASSESIGIQYEQYF.

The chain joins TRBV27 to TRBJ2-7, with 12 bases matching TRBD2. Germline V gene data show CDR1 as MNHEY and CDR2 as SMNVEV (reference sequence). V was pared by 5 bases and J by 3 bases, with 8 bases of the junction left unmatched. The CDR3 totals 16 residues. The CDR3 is CASSQQLAGGYYEQYF. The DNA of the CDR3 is TGTGCCAGCAGTCAACAACTAGCGGGAGGATACTACGAGCAGTACTTC.

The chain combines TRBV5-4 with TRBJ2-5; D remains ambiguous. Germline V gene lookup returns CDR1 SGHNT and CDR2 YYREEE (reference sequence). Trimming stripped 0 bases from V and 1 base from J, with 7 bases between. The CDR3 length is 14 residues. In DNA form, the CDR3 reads TGTGCCAGCAGCTTGGGGCAGGCCCAAGAGACCCAGTACTTC. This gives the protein CASSLGQAQETQYF. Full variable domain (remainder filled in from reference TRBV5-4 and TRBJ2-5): ETGVTQSPTHLIKTRGQQVTLRCSSQSGHNTVSWYQQALGQGPQFIFQYYREEENGRGNFPPRFSGLQFPNYSSELNVNALELDDSALYLCASSLGQAQETQYFGPGTRLLVL.

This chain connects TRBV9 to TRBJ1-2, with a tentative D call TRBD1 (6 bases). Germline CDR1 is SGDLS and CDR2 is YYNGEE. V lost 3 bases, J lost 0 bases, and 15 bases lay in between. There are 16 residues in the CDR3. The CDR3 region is CASSALTTGTNYGYTF. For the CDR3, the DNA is TGTGCCAGCAGCGCGTTGACGACAGGAACTAACTATGGCTACACCTTC.

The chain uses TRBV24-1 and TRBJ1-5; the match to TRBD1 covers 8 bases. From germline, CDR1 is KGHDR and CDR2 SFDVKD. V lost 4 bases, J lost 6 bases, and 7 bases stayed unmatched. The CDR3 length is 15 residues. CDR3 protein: CATSDPDRVAQPQHF. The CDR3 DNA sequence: TGTGCCACCAGTGACCCGGACAGGGTCGCTCAGCCCCAGCATTTT.

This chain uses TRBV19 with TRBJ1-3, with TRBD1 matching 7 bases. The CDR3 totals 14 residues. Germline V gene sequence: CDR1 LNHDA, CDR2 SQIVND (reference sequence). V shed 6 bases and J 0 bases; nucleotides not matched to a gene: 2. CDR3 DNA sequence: TGTGCCAGTAGCGAGGGGGCCTCTGGAAACACCATATATTTT. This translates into CASSEGASGNTIYF.

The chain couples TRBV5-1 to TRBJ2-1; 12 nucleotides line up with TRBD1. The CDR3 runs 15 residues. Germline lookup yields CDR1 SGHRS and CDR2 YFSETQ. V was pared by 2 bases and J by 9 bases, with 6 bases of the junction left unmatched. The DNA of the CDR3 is TGCGCCAGCAGCTTTTCCGGGACAGGGGGCGGTGAGCAGTTCTTC. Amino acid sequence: CASSFSGTGGGEQFF.

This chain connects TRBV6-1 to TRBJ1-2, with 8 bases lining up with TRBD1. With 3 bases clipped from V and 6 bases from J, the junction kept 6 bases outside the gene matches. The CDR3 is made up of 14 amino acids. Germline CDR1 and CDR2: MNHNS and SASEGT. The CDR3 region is CASSERGQADGYTF. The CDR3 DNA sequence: TGTGCCAGCAGTGAGCGGGGACAGGCAGATGGCTACACCTTC.

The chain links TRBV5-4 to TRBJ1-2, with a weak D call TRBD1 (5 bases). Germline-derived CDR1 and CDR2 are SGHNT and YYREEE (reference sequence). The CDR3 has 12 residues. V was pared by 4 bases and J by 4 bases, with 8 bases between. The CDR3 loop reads CASSLDSYGYTF. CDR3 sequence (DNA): TGTGCCAGCAGCCTTGACAGCTATGGCTACACCTTC. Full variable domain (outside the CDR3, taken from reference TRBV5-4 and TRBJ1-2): ETGVTQSPTHLIKTRGQQVTLRCSSQSGHNTVSWYQQALGQGPQFIFQYYREEENGRGNFPPRFSGLQFPNYSSELNVNALELDDSALYLCASSLDSYGYTFGSGTRLTVV.